A few counts support the clone carrying this TCR beta chain. The method was immunoSEQ multiplex PCR; TCRdb's version includes in-frame clones alone and lacks a portion of them. The data contain roughly 93,000 clones, approximately 90% of them seen just once; the ten biggest clones take up 1.5% to 2%. This sample stems from a study of T cell changes during pregnancy in multiple sclerosis. The CDR3 contains 15 residues. V lost 2 bases, J lost 5 bases, and 14 bases lay in between. Germline CDR1 is PRHDT and CDR2 is FYEKMQ (reference sequence). The chain employs TRBV13 and TRBJ2-3, with D hard to call. This TCR derives from a female donor in good health, enrolled as a control in a pregnancy study. The sequences come from peripheral blood, collected in the first trimester of pregnancy. CDR3 residues: CASSLYPNPGDTQYF. The CDR3 DNA sequence: TGTGCCAGCAGCTTATATCCCAATCCCGGAGATACGCAGTATTTT.